Presented here are 21 T cell receptor beta chains from one specimen sequenced in a study of CD8 T cells in Susac syndrome. cDNA came from roughly 0.53 to 1 ug RNA primed by random hexamers. In TCRdb, the immunoSEQ multiplex PCR reads were re-called with MiXCR into one record per CDR3 protein. Of about 150,000 distinct CDR3 sequences listed, approximately 95% are singletons. The material sequenced was CD4+ T cells from PBMCs. These receptors were collected from a human donor with Susac syndrome.

The V gene is TRBV12-3 or TRBV12-4, the J gene TRBJ2-5, with 11 bases identical to TRBD1. J gave up 5 bases and V 6 bases, and 23 bases lay outside the gene matches. This CDR3 contains 20 residues. CDR3 region: CASRRMGDRGFRPVGETQYF. CDR3 DNA: TGTGCCAGCAGGCGGATGGGGGACAGGGGGTTTCGACCCGTCGGGGAGACCCAGTACTTC.

V usage is TRBV5-1 and J usage is TRBJ1-1; maybe TRBD1 (6 bases). The CDR3 contains 15 residues. Germline V lookup: CDR1 SGHRS, CDR2 YFSETQ. V lost 4 bases and J lost 4, with 17 bases in between. CDR3 in DNA: TGCGCCAGCAGCCGGACAGCCGAGGAGAGCACTGAAGCTTTCTTT. Translation gives CASSRTAEESTEAFF.

This clonotype was seen only once. The CDR3 coding sequence is TGTGCCAGCAGCCAAGATCCGACACGCGAGCAGTACTTC. Protein sequence: CASSQDPTREQYF. The J gene is TRBJ2-7, the V gene TRBV3-1; D unclear. The CDR3 has 13 residues. V dropped 0 bases and J dropped 6 bases, with 9 bases sitting between them. CDR1 LGHDT and CDR2 YNNKEL come from the germline V gene (reference sequence).

The count of this clonotype is one. The chain uses TRBV28 and TRBJ2-1; unclear D gene. Germline V gives CDR1 MDHEN, CDR2 SYDVKM. The length of the CDR3 is 11 residues. The CDR3 sequence: CATAVDNEQFF. CDR3 nucleotides: TGTGCTACTGCTGTCGACAATGAGCAGTTCTTC.

The V and J genes are TRBV11-2 and TRBJ2-6; D not resolved. Germline V lookup: CDR1 SGHAT, CDR2 FQNNGV. Between the trimmed V and J ends, which lost 5 bases and 2 bases, there was a span of 16 bases. This CDR3 comprises 17 residues. CDR3 coding DNA: TGTGCCAGCAGCCTAGTATTATCTGCCACTGGGGCCAACGTCCTGACTTTC. Its translation: CASSLVLSATGANVLTF.

This chain links TRBV3-1 with TRBJ1-1; 7 bases match TRBD1. Per the germline V gene, CDR1 is LGHDT and CDR2 is YNNKEL (reference sequence). This CDR3 comprises 15 residues. The V segment lost 4 bases and the J segment 4 bases; nucleotides outside the gene matches: 9. As DNA, the CDR3 is TGTGCCAGCAGCCCCTCGACAGGGACGGGCACTGAAGCTTTCTTT. Residues: CASSPSTGTGTEAFF. The variable domain in full, completed from reference TRBV3-1 and TRBJ1-1, reads DTAVSQTPKYLVTQMGNDKSIKCEQNLGHDTMYWYKQDSKKFLKIMFSYNNKELIINETVPNRFSPKSPDKAHLNLHINSLELGDSAVYFCASSPSTGTGTEAFFGQGTRLTVV.

The chain carries TRBV6-2 or TRBV6-3 and TRBJ2-5; D is unclear. CDR1 is MNHEY, CDR2 SVGEGT, per germline. The CDR3 is made up of 14 amino acids. Trimming removed 2 bases at V and 5 bases at J, with 12 bases between. CDR3 region: CASSYPQARETQYF. As DNA, the CDR3 is TGTGCCAGCAGTTACCCCCAGGCTCGGGAGACCCAGTACTTC.

The chain couples TRBV2 to TRBJ2-5; TRBD1 matches at 9 bases. The ends lost 8 bases at V and 10 bases at J; junction bases unmatched: 8. Germline V gene data show CDR1 as SNHLY and CDR2 as FYNNEI. CDR3 length: 12 residues. The DNA of the CDR3 is TGTGCCAGCGGTCCGGGACAGGGTGTCCAGTACTTC. Translating gives CASGPGQGVQYF. The full variable domain, completed using reference TRBV2 and TRBJ2-5, is EPEVTQTPSHQVTQMGQEVILRCVPISNHLYFYWYRQILGQKVEFLVSFYNNEISEKSEIFDDQFSVERPDGSNFTLKIRSTKLEDSAMYFCASGPGQGVQYFGPGTRLLVL.

The chain couples TRBV7-9 to TRBJ2-7; D possibly corresponds to TRBD1 (6 bases). Germline CDR1 is SEHNR and CDR2 is FQNEAQ (reference sequence). The CDR3 is made up of 14 amino acids. With 11 bases removed from V and 2 bases from J, the gap between germline ends came to 19 bases. Here the CDR3 DNA reads TGTGCCTCCGGGGAGACAGGACCAACCTACGAGCAGTACTTC. Protein: CASGETGPTYEQYF.

The chain uses TRBV20-1 and TRBJ2-1; 13 bases are shared with TRBD2. From germline, CDR1 is DFQATT and CDR2 SNEGSKA (reference sequence). The ends lost 5 bases at V and 5 bases at J; junction bases unmatched: 9. CDR3 length: 16 residues. This chain's CDR3 is CSAYRLAGGPNNEQFF. The DNA of the CDR3 is TGCAGTGCTTATCGACTAGCGGGGGGACCTAACAATGAGCAGTTCTTC.

The chain uses TRBV29-1 and TRBJ2-7, with 12 bases that match TRBD1. The germline V gene encodes CDR1 SQVTM and CDR2 ANQGSEA. The CDR3 length is 15 residues. The trim removed 6 bases at V and 5 bases at J, leaving 11 bases unmatched. Here the CDR3 reads CSVETPGQGANEQYF. CDR3 nucleotide sequence: TGCAGCGTGGAAACCCCGGGACAGGGGGCTAACGAGCAGTACTTC.

The chain combines TRBV29-1 with TRBJ2-2; D is perhaps TRBD2 (6 bases). The CDR3 spans 14 residues. The V and J ends lost 7 bases and 4 bases respectively, with 16 bases between them. Germline V gives CDR1 SQVTM, CDR2 ANQGSEA. CDR3 sequence: CSGQEGLRTGELFF. The CDR3 DNA is TGCAGCGGGCAGGAGGGTCTGCGCACCGGGGAGCTGTTTTTT.

This clonotype occurred once. V is TRBV7-2 and J is TRBJ2-7; 9 positions match TRBD1. Germline values: CDR1 SGHTA, CDR2 FQGNSA. V gave up 6 bases and J gave up 2 bases; unmatched junction bases: 8. The CDR3 is 15 residues long. The CDR3 region has the DNA TGTGCCAGCAGAAAACCGGGACAGGGCACCTACGAGCAGTACTTC. This codes for CASRKPGQGTYEQYF.

The gene calls are TRBV20-1 and TRBJ1-2; D ambiguous. Germline CDR1 DFQATT, CDR2 SNEGSKA (reference sequence). The CDR3 is 13 amino acids. Trimming left V 3 bases short and J 4 bases short, with 12 bases between. CDR3 nucleotides: TGCAGTGCTAGTGAGGTTAGCGTCTATGGCTACACCTTC. It translates to CSASEVSVYGYTF.

This rearrangement joins TRBV29-1 to TRBJ1-4, with D hard to call. This CDR3 is built from 12 residues. Germline V gives CDR1 SQVTM, CDR2 ANQGSEA. Trimming removed 7 bases at V and 8 bases at J, with 14 bases between. CDR3 region: CSAHKVGEKLFF. The CDR3 DNA follows: TGCAGCGCCCATAAGGTGGGGGAAAAACTGTTTTTT.

The gene calls are TRBV7-8 and TRBJ1-2; possible D gene TRBD1, 5 bases. Germline CDR1 and CDR2: SGHVS and FQNEAQ. V was trimmed by 5 bases and J by 5 bases, leaving 9 bases between them. The CDR3 covers 12 residues. CDR3 in amino acids: CASSRNRYGYTF. The CDR3 nucleotides read TGTGCCAGCAGCCGTAACAGGTATGGCTACACCTTC.

The chain links TRBV20-1 to TRBJ2-1; D remains ambiguous. Between the trimmed V and J ends, which lost 0 bases and 2 bases, there was a span of 8 bases. CDR3 length: 14 amino acids. Germline-derived CDR1 and CDR2 are DFQATT and SNEGSKA (reference sequence). The CDR3 is CSARDLAPYNEQFF. In DNA, the CDR3 is TGCAGTGCTAGAGACTTAGCCCCCTACAATGAGCAGTTCTTC.

This rearrangement joins TRBV29-1 to TRBJ1-2, with 8 bases identical to TRBD1. Trimming cost V 7 bases and J 8 bases; bases outside gene matches: 6. This CDR3 is built from 11 residues. Germline values: CDR1 SQVTM, CDR2 ANQGSEA. The CDR3 region is CSARGPSGYTF. CDR3 nucleotides: TGCAGCGCCAGGGGGCCTTCGGGCTACACCTTC.

The chain uses TRBV5-8 and TRBJ1-5, with TRBD1 matching over 7 bases. This CDR3 spans 14 amino acids. With V trimmed by 1 base and J by 5 bases, 3 bases remained unmatched. Per germline, CDR1 SGHTS and CDR2 YDEGEE. The CDR3 DNA reads as TGTGCCAGCAGCTTGTTAGGGACAGATCAGCCCCAGCATTTT. It specifies CASSLLGTDQPQHF.

V is TRBV3-1 and J is TRBJ2-7; 8 nucleotides align to TRBD1. The CDR3 has 14 residues. Losses at the gene ends were 5 bases for V and 5 bases for J; bases not matched to a gene: 8. Germline assignment: CDR1 LGHDT and CDR2 YNNKEL (reference sequence). Written as DNA, the CDR3 is TGTGCCAGCAGCTCCAGGACAGGGTGGAACGAGCAGTACTTC. Translating it yields CASSSRTGWNEQYF.

This clonotype has a handful of counts. This chain uses TRBV24-1 with TRBJ2-5; a weak D match, TRBD2 (5 bases). Deletions cut 6 bases from V and 2 bases from J, with 12 bases between. CDR3 length: 14 residues. Germline lookup yields CDR1 KGHDR and CDR2 SFDVKD. The CDR3 region has the DNA TGTGCCACCAGTAGGCTAAGAGGGCAAGAGACCCAGTACTTC. Translating it yields CATSRLRGQETQYF.